Below, 27 T cell receptor beta chains from the same sample are listed, as sequenced in a study of blood T cell repertoires in COVID-19. Sequencing was performed with immunoSEQ multiplex PCR; in TCRdb, only in-frame clones are kept and a portion is missing. Of about 160,000 clones in the sample, about 85% were seen once. Sequenced input: peripheral blood. The receptor set was obtained from a man in his sixties who had recovered from COVID-19.

CDR3 sequence reads: CASSATGGHEQFF. In nucleotides, the CDR3 is TGTGCCAGCTCCGCGACAGGAGGACATGAGCAGTTCTTC. V gene TRBV18 combines with J gene TRBJ2-1, with D tentatively TRBD1 (6 bases). This CDR3 contains 13 residues. The V and J ends lost 6 bases and 8 bases respectively, with 14 bases between them. Germline V CDR1 and CDR2: KGHSH, LQKENI.

V is TRBV3-1 (or the pseudogene TRBV3-2) and J is TRBJ1-2; D might be TRBD1 (6 bases). Trimming took off 4 bases at V and 0 bases at J, with 18 bases between the two ends. Per the germline V gene, CDR1 is LGHDT and CDR2 is YNNKEL (reference sequence). The CDR3 is 17 amino acids. This CDR3 is CASSRLGGAGPNYGYTF. CDR3 sequence (DNA): TGTGCCAGCAGCCGCCTCGGGGGGGCGGGCCCTAACTATGGCTACACCTTC.

CDR3 DNA sequence: TGCAGCGTTGTTAGTGGGGGGAGATTAAATGGCTACACCTTC. This translates into CSVVSGGRLNGYTF. The rearrangement uses TRBV29-1 and TRBJ1-2, with a weak D call TRBD1 (5 bases). This CDR3 is built from 14 residues. Per the germline V gene, CDR1 is SQVTM and CDR2 is ANQGSEA. Trimming removed 4 bases at V and 6 bases at J, with 18 bases between.

The chain employs TRBV7-3 and TRBJ2-1; 9 bases are shared with TRBD2. This CDR3 region has 20 residues. Germline V gives CDR1 SGHTA, CDR2 FQGTGA. Trimming at V came to 4 bases and at J to 3 bases, leaving 19 bases not matched to a gene. In nucleotides, the CDR3 is TGTGCCAGCAGCTCCCCCCGAGGTAGCGGGGGACCGTCGGGCTACAATGAGCAGTTCTTC. This translates into CASSSPRGSGGPSGYNEQFF. Complete variable domain (other parts from reference TRBV7-3 and TRBJ2-1): GAGVSQTPSNKVTEKGKYVELRCDPISGHTALYWYRQSLGQGPEFLIYFQGTGAADDSGLPNDRFFAVRPEGSVSTLKIQRTERGDSAVYLCASSSPRGSGGPSGYNEQFFGPGTRLTVL.

This chain uses TRBV14 with TRBJ2-3; a weak D match, TRBD2 (5 bases). CDR1 and CDR2 (germline): SGHDN, FVKESK. V lost 2 bases and J 3 bases, leaving 6 bases between the germline ends. The CDR3 is made up of 13 amino acids. DNA of the CDR3: TGTGCCAGCAGCCAACGGGGAACAGATACGCAGTATTTT. This gives the protein CASSQRGTDTQYF.

V is TRBV11-2 and J is TRBJ2-3, with 8 positions matching TRBD2. V lost 5 bases to trimming and J lost 4 bases; unmatched junction nucleotides: 5. CDR3 length: 14 residues. Germline CDR1 is SGHAT and CDR2 is FQNNGV. The CDR3 sequence: CASSLRLASDTQYF. The CDR3, as DNA: TGTGCCAGCAGCCTTCGACTAGCGTCAGATACGCAGTATTTT.

The chain combines TRBV20-1 with TRBJ2-7; TRBD2 agrees at 11 bases. This CDR3 has 17 amino acids. Germline CDR1 is DFQATT and CDR2 is SNEGSKA (reference sequence). Trimming at V came to 3 bases and at J to 4 bases, leaving 14 bases not matched to a gene. The DNA for the CDR3 is TGCAGTGCTAGTGGGCTAGCGGGGGGACGCGAGTTATACGAGCAGTACTTC. Protein: CSASGLAGGRELYEQYF.

The chain links TRBV6-5 to TRBJ2-3; 8 positions agree with TRBD2. CDR1 and CDR2 (germline): MNHEY, SVGAGI. The V segment lost 6 bases and the J segment 2 bases; nucleotides outside the gene matches: 7. The length of the CDR3 is 15 residues. The CDR3 loop is CASRISGVSTDTQYF. The CDR3 region has the DNA TGTGCCAGCAGGATTAGCGGGGTATCCACAGATACGCAGTATTTT.

CDR3 sequence (DNA): TGTGCCAGCAGCAGTAGCGGGGGGACAGATACGCAGTATTTT. This sequence encodes CASSSSGGTDTQYF. The chain carries TRBV21-1 and TRBJ2-3; the listed D gene, TRBD2, was not tested against the DNA. TRBV21-1 corresponds to a pseudogene. The CDR3 spans 14 residues.

This chain links TRBV19 with TRBJ2-7; 9 nucleotides line up with TRBD2. The CDR3 runs 14 residues. V lost 8 bases, J lost 0 bases, and 5 bases stayed unmatched. Germline V gene lookup returns CDR1 LNHDA and CDR2 SQIVND (reference sequence). CDR3 nucleotide sequence: TGTGCCAGTGGGAGCGGGGGGCACTCCTACGAGCAGTACTTC. This gives the protein CASGSGGHSYEQYF.

The chain employs TRBV3-1 (or the pseudogene TRBV3-2) and TRBJ1-1, with D possibly being TRBD1 (5 bases). Per the germline V gene, CDR1 is LGHDT and CDR2 is YNNKEL (reference sequence). The germline V and J ends were trimmed by 4 bases and 1 base, with 13 bases remaining between them. The CDR3 is 15 amino acids. The CDR3, as DNA: TGTGCCAGCAGCCCCTACGGGCAGGGGAACACTGAAGCTTTCTTT. It encodes CASSPYGQGNTEAFF.

The chain links TRBV7-6 to TRBJ2-7; a weak D match, TRBD1 (6 bases). CDR3 length: 16 residues. V lost 4 bases and J 0 bases, leaving 16 bases between the germline ends. The germline V gene encodes CDR1 SGHVS and CDR2 FNYEAQ. This chain's CDR3 is CASSSGAGQFSYEQYF. In DNA, the CDR3 is TGTGCCAGCAGCTCAGGGGCCGGACAGTTCTCCTACGAGCAGTACTTC. The full variable domain, rest sourced from reference TRBV7-6 and TRBJ2-7, is GAGVSQSPRYKVTKRGQDVALRCDPISGHVSLYWYRQALGQGPEFLTYFNYEAQQDKSGLPNDRFSAERPEGSISTLTIQRTEQRDSAMYRCASSSGAGQFSYEQYFGPGTRLTVT.

The sample holds a few counts of this clone. The V call is TRBV7-8, the J call TRBJ1-1, with TRBD1 matching over 9 bases. Germline loops: CDR1 SGHVS, CDR2 FQNEAQ. CDR3 length equals 16 residues. V lost 4 bases, J lost 3 bases, and 9 bases stayed unmatched. The CDR3 loop reads CASSSNFGTGHTEAFF. The CDR3 DNA follows: TGTGCCAGCAGCTCTAATTTTGGGACAGGGCACACTGAAGCTTTCTTT.

CDR3 amino acids: CASSQGQQNSPLHF. The CDR3 DNA reads TGTGCCAGCAGCCAAGGACAGCAAAATTCACCCCTCCACTTT. The chain carries TRBV3-1 (or the pseudogene TRBV3-2) and TRBJ1-6; possible D gene TRBD1, 5 bases. Germline V gene data show CDR1 as LGHDT and CDR2 as YNNKEL (reference sequence). The CDR3 length is 14 residues. V lost 1 base and J 7 bases, leaving 8 bases between the germline ends.

V gene TRBV6-1 combines with J gene TRBJ1-4, with a tentative D call TRBD1 (5 bases). Germline V gene data show CDR1 as MNHNS and CDR2 as SASEGT. The CDR3 covers 15 residues. V was cut by 2 bases and J by 8 bases, with 15 bases left in between. CDR3 DNA: TGTGCCAGCAGTGAAATTCGGCAGGGCAGCGAAAAACTGTTTTTT. Its protein is CASSEIRQGSEKLFF.

This chain uses TRBV11-2 with TRBJ2-7; possible D gene TRBD1, 5 bases. The CDR3 has 14 amino acids. Trimming took off 5 bases at V and 5 bases at J, with 16 bases between the two ends. Germline V CDR1 and CDR2: SGHAT, FQNNGV. This chain's CDR3 is CASSTRVDPNEQYF. The CDR3 DNA reads TGTGCCAGCAGCACCAGGGTAGATCCTAACGAGCAGTACTTC.

This clone turned up a few times. The chain is built from TRBV7-2 and TRBJ2-7, with 15 bases identical to TRBD2. Germline CDR1 reads SGHTA; CDR2 reads FQGNSA. The length of the CDR3 is 17 residues. J lost 4 bases, V lost 4 bases, and 8 bases had no gene match. The CDR3 sequence is CASSSGLAGGASYEQYF. In DNA, the CDR3 is TGTGCCAGCAGCTCGGGACTAGCGGGGGGCGCGTCTTACGAGCAGTACTTC.

The chain has TRBV4-2 and TRBJ2-1; D is possibly TRBD2 (7 bases). The CDR3 is made up of 18 amino acids. Trimming took off 2 bases at V and 3 bases at J, with 20 bases between the two ends. CDR1 is LGHNA and CDR2 is YNFKEQ in the germline V gene. CDR3 bases: TGTGCCAGCAGCCAACGTTTACGGGGGGCCAGGGTCTACAATGAGCAGTTCTTC. Translated, it gives CASSQRLRGARVYNEQFF.

V gene TRBV7-9 combines with J gene TRBJ1-2, with 7 bases lining up with TRBD1. The CDR3 has 13 residues. V was clipped by 4 bases and J by 4 bases; unmatched bases: 3. Looked up from germline, CDR1 is SEHNR and CDR2 is FQNEAQ (reference sequence). In nucleotides, the CDR3 is TGTGCCAGCAGCTACGACAGGGCCTATGGCTACACCTTC. Protein sequence: CASSYDRAYGYTF.

This clone has a handful of counts. This chain joins TRBV5-1 and TRBJ2-1; 7 bases map to TRBD2. Germline lookup yields CDR1 SGHRS and CDR2 YFSETQ. This CDR3 comprises 15 residues. Trimming took 4 bases from V and 0 from J; bases not matched to a gene: 4. The CDR3 loop is CASSPGGTSYNEQFF. CDR3 DNA: TGCGCCAGCAGCCCCGGGGGGACCTCCTACAATGAGCAGTTCTTC.

V gene TRBV5-1 combines with J gene TRBJ1-2, with no clear D. Germline values: CDR1 SGHRS, CDR2 YFSETQ. CDR3 length: 14 residues. V was pared by 2 bases and J by 7 bases, with 15 bases between. The CDR3 DNA reads TGCGCCAGCAGCTTTTCCCAGAGTACTAGTGGCTACACCTTC. Its translation: CASSFSQSTSGYTF.

This chain connects TRBV3-1 (or the pseudogene TRBV3-2) to TRBJ2-5; D gene ambiguous. Looked up from germline, CDR1 is LGHDT and CDR2 is YNNKEL (reference sequence). Trimming removed 6 bases at V and 8 bases at J, with 16 bases between. The CDR3 covers 13 residues. CDR3: CASSRYVPTTQYF. In DNA form, the CDR3 reads TGTGCCAGCAGTAGATATGTTCCAACCACCCAGTACTTC.

This clone was seen once. The V gene is TRBV4-3, the J gene TRBJ1-2, with 7 nucleotides matching TRBD1. Germline trimming cut 1 base from V and 6 bases from J; bases unmatched to any gene: 5. Per the germline V gene, CDR1 is LGHNA and CDR2 is YSLEER. The CDR3 runs 14 residues. CDR3 protein: CASSQGQGTHGYTF. The CDR3 DNA sequence: TGCGCCAGCAGCCAAGGACAGGGAACTCATGGCTACACCTTC.

V gene TRBV28 combines with J gene TRBJ1-2; 7 nucleotides agree with TRBD1. The V gene end was trimmed by 5 bases and the J gene end by 5 bases; junction bases not matched to a gene: 11. Germline V gene data show CDR1 as MDHEN and CDR2 as SYDVKM. CDR3 length: 15 residues. The CDR3 here is CASSKQGVRRYGYTF. The CDR3 DNA reads TGTGCCAGCAGTAAGCAGGGGGTGCGGCGTTATGGCTACACCTTC.

J is TRBJ1-2 and V is TRBV19, with D unclear. CDR1 and CDR2 from the germline V gene are LNHDA and SQIVND (reference sequence). The CDR3 loop spans 15 amino acids. Trimming pared 0 bases from V and 4 bases from J, leaving 12 bases between. CDR3 nucleotides: TGTGCCAGTAGTATAGATTCTGTACAGACCTATGGCTACACCTTC. Protein sequence: CASSIDSVQTYGYTF.

Regarding this clone: Other nucleotide sequences in the sample specify the same CDR3. The rearrangement links TRBV5-4 to TRBJ2-7; 12 positions match TRBD1. V shed 4 bases, J shed 4 bases, and the junction held 3 bases outside the gene matches. This CDR3 is 14 amino acids long. The germline V gene has CDR1 SGHNT and CDR2 YYREEE (reference sequence). This CDR3 reads CASSLGQGAYEQYF. Written as DNA, the CDR3 is TGTGCCAGCAGCCTGGGACAGGGGGCGTACGAGCAGTACTTC.

The chain recombines TRBV4-1 with TRBJ2-7, with TRBD1 matching 8 bases. Trimming cost V 5 bases and J 3 bases; bases outside gene matches: 9. This CDR3 region has 15 residues. CDR1 and CDR2 (germline): MGHRA, YSYEKL. The DNA for the CDR3 is TGCGCCAGCAGCGAGAGATCACAGGGGGGCTACGAGCAGTACTTC. Translated: CASSERSQGGYEQYF.